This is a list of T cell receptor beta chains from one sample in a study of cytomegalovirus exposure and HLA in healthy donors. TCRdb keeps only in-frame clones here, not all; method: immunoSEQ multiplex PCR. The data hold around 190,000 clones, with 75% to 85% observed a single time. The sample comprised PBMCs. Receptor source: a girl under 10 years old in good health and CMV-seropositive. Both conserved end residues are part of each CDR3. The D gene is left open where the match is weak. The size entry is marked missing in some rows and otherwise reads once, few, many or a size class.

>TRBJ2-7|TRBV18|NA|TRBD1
TGTGCCAGCTCATCCCGACAGGGAAGCTCCTACGAGCAGTACTTC
CASSSRQGSSYEQYF
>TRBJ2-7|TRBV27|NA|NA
TGTGCCAGCAGTTTAAACAGGGTTCTCTACGAGCAGTACTTC
CASSLNRVLYEQYF
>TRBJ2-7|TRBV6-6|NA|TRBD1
TGTGCCAGCAGTCAGGGGACAGTCTACGAGCAGTACTTC
CASSQGTVYEQYF
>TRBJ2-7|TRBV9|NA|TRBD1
TGTGCCAGCAGCGTAGGATCGGGACAGGGCAGGGACGAGCAGTACTTC
CASSVGSGQGRDEQYF
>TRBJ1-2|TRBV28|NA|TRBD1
TGTGCCAGCACGCTGGAACGGGGGGGGACAGGGAACTATGGCTACACCTTC
CASTLERGGTGNYGYTF
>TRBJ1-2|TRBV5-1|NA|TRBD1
TGCGCCAGCAGCAAAGGGACAGGTAAAGGCTACACCTTC
CASSKGTGKGYTF
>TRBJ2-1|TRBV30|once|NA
TGTGCCTGCTCGAGGGGAGGTGAGCAGTTCTTC
CACSRGGEQFF
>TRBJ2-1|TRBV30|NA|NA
TGTGCCTGCAATCAAGGGGCGAGTGAGCAGTTCTTC
CACNQGASEQFF
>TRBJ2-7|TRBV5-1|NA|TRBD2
TGCGCCAGCAATAGCGGGGCAGACGACGAGCAGTACTTC
CASNSGADDEQYF
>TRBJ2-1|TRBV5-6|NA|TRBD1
TGTGCCAGCAGTCTTCTGTTGAGACAGGGTTACAATGGGCAGTTCTTC
CASSLLLRQGYNGQFF
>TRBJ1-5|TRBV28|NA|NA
TGTGCCAGCAGTTCACAGGGCAGGCCCCAGCATTTT
CASSSQGRPQHF
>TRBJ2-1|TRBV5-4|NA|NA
TGTGCCAGCAGCGAAATTGGGGCCTTCTTTAGCTCCTACAATGAGCAGTTCTTC
CASSEIGAFFSSYNEQFF
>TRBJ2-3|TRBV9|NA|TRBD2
TGTGCCAGCAGCGTAGCTCAGCGGGGGGGCCTACTGAGCACAGATACGCAGTATTTT
CASSVAQRGGLLSTDTQYF
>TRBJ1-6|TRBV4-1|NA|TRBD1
TGCGCCAGCAGCCGAGAAGACAGGGGGCGCGGCTCACCCCTCCACTTT
CASSREDRGRGSPLHF
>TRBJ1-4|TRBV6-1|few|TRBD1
TGTGCCAGCAGTGAAGAAGACAGGGGAGGTGAAAAACTGTTTTTT
CASSEEDRGGEKLFF
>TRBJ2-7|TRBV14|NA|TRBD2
TGTGCCAGCGTCTTAGCGGCGGGAGGGCAGTACTTC
CASVLAAGGQYF
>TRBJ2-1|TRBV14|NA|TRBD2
TGTGCCAGCAGCCGGGGACTAGCGGCGAGGAATGAGCAGTTCTTC
CASSRGLAARNEQFF
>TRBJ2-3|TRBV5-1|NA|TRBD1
TGCGCCAGCAGCTGGGGACAGAGAACAGATACGCAGTATTTT
CASSWGQRTDTQYF
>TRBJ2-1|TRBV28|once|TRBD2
TGTGCCAGCAGTTTAAATGGGACTAGCACCCATGAGCAGTTCTTC
CASSLNGTSTHEQFF
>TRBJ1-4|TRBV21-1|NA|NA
TGTGCCAGCAGCAAAGGAGTGTATGGGAGAGTTACAACTAATGAAAAACTGTTTTTT
CASSKGVYGRVTTNEKLFF